This T cell receptor (beta chain) was captured in a study of blood T cell repertoires in COVID-19. The wider study: COVID-19 samples, acute and convalescent, were from the United States, Italy and Spain.

Trimming removed 5 bases from V and 7 bases from J; junction bases left unmatched: 14. The germline gives CDR1 MNHEY, CDR2 SMNVEV (reference sequence). The CDR3 contains 16 residues. In terms of age and location, participants ranged from roughly 18 to 100 years and lived in approximately 24 US areas. This clone showed up just once. Authors' methods: Amplification of reference gene primers was used by the study to estimate nucleated cell counts. Sequencing used immunoSEQ multiplex PCR; TCRdb keeps in-frame clones, though not all of them. The V and J calls and clone size were taken over from that table, and D and trimming were inferred from the DNA. The table has roughly 240,000 clones, roughly four fifths seen once.

J is TRBJ2-1 and V is TRBV27; TRBD1 matches at 7 bases. The sample comprised PBMCs or T cells enriched from blood (not recorded which). The TCR was taken from a woman between 35 and 50 years old who had been exposed to COVID-19. CDR3 protein: CASSKGQTLVWNEQFF. CDR3 sequence (DNA): TGTGCCAGCAGTAAGGGACAGACCCTCGTGTGGAATGAGCAGTTCTTC.